These T cell receptor beta chains were read from a single sample in a study of radiotherapy plus CTLA-4 blockade in lung cancer. Measured with immunoSEQ multiplex PCR; TCRdb has only the in-frame clones, and not every one. The sample shows 55,000 to 65,000 clones, around 80% of them seen only once. The input for sequencing was peripheral blood, taken from a patient treated with radiotherapy plus ipilimumab. All receptors come from a human donor with non-small cell lung cancer who had a partial response to radiotherapy plus ipilimumab. CDR3s include the opening cysteine and the closing phenylalanine or tryptophan. The D gene is left open where the match is weak. Clone size, where shown, is once, few, many, or a class for clones that have expanded.

j_gene: TRBJ2-7; abundance: -; v_gene: TRBV6-5; d_gene: TRBD1; CDR3nt: TGTGCCAGTAGGACAGGGGTCTCCCAGCAGTACTTC; CDR3aa: CASRTGVSQQYF
j_gene: TRBJ1-5; abundance: once; v_gene: TRBV10-3; d_gene: TRBD1; CDR3nt: TGTGCCATCAGTGATTGGACAGGGGGCGAGCAGCCCCAGCATTTT; CDR3aa: CAISDWTGGEQPQHF
j_gene: TRBJ2-5; abundance: -; v_gene: TRBV11-2; d_gene: TRBD1; CDR3nt: TGTGCCAGCAGCTCCCAGGACAGGGGACGCCAAGAGACCCAGTACTTC; CDR3aa: CASSSQDRGRQETQYF
j_gene: TRBJ2-5; abundance: -; v_gene: TRBV5-1; d_gene: -; CDR3nt: TGCGCCAGCAGCCCAGGGGTGGCCCAGTACTTC; CDR3aa: CASSPGVAQYF
j_gene: TRBJ2-2; abundance: once; v_gene: TRBV18; d_gene: TRBD2; CDR3nt: TGTGCCAGCTCACCCCGGCTAGCGGGGGACACCGGGGAGCTGTTTTTT; CDR3aa: CASSPRLAGDTGELFF
j_gene: TRBJ2-3; abundance: -; v_gene: TRBV18; d_gene: -; CDR3nt: TGTGCCAGCTCACCGCTAAATGGAGGGGCAACAGATACGCAGTATTTT; CDR3aa: CASSPLNGGATDTQYF
j_gene: TRBJ2-3; abundance: -; v_gene: TRBV2; d_gene: -; CDR3nt: TGTGCCAGCAGTGATATAGTGGCGGTCTCCGATAGCACAGATACGCAGTATTTT; CDR3aa: CASSDIVAVSDSTDTQYF
j_gene: TRBJ2-3; abundance: -; v_gene: TRBV2; d_gene: TRBD2; CDR3nt: TGTGCCAGCAGTGATTCGTCGGGGGGGGCCTGGGATATGCAGTATTTT; CDR3aa: CASSDSSGGAWDMQYF
j_gene: TRBJ2-7; abundance: few; v_gene: TRBV7-9; d_gene: TRBD2; CDR3nt: TGTGCCAGCAGCCCGGGACTAGCGGGGGGCTATACCTACGAGCAGTACTTC; CDR3aa: CASSPGLAGGYTYEQYF
j_gene: TRBJ2-7; abundance: -; v_gene: TRBV18; d_gene: -; CDR3nt: TGTGCCAGCTCCGACGCCTTGAGCGGCGAGCAGTACTTC; CDR3aa: CASSDALSGEQYF
j_gene: TRBJ2-5; abundance: -; v_gene: TRBV5-1; d_gene: TRBD1; CDR3nt: TGCGCCAGCAGCGCATCGACAGGGACCAAAGAGACCCAGTACTTC; CDR3aa: CASSASTGTKETQYF